This T cell receptor (beta chain) was retrieved from a study of Ad26.COV2.S vaccination and SARS-CoV-2 variants. Study-wide results and limits: Those who received vaccine or placebo ended up with similar non-spike TCR breadth. Substantial breadth was reported for post-vaccination spike-specific CD8+ and CD4+ T cells. Using TCR breadth and depth analyses may have led to underestimated total T cell responses.

The count of this clone is one. The antigen is undetermined. Repertoires were generated with immunoSEQ multiplex PCR, while TCRdb's copy carries only in-frame clones and drops some. The sample yields over 110,000 clones, 80% to 90% seen once. Sequencing used peripheral blood, obtained after recovery from COVID-19. The TCR sequence derives from a human donor who had recovered from COVID-19.

CDR3 loop: CASSRLGGWGAGSPLHF. CDR3 bases: TGTGCCAGCAGTCGCCTCGGGGGTTGGGGGGCGGGTTCACCCCTCCACTTT. The genes are TRBV27 and TRBJ1-6; D is perhaps TRBD1 (6 bases). Trimming removed 5 bases from V and 9 bases from J, with 23 bases in between. Germline assignment: CDR1 MNHEY and CDR2 SMNVEV (reference sequence). CDR3 size: 17 residues.